This T cell receptor beta chain derives from a study of radiotherapy plus CTLA-4 blockade in lung cancer. Background on the study: Patients showed objective responses in about 20% of cases and disease control in under 35%.

With regard to this clone: Antigen: not known.

The CDR3 is 17 residues long. V was pared by 3 bases and J by 2 bases, with 19 bases between. CDR1 and CDR2 (germline): SGHNT, YENEEA. Those patients who had chemo-refractory metastatic non-small-cell lung cancer were given focal radiation along with CTLA-4 blockade through ipilimumab. Overall study results and limits: Subsequent to radiotherapy plus ipilimumab, tumor-derived TCR clones underwent expansion in blood. Per reports, early blood T cell clone dynamics, plus interferon-beta, forecast response most strongly.

The repertoire was sequenced with immunoSEQ multiplex PCR; TCRdb's copy has only in-frame clones and lacks some. The data hold about 59,000 clones, with approximately 65% observed a single time. This sequence was found in a human donor with non-small cell lung cancer whose response to radiotherapy plus ipilimumab could not be evaluated. The V gene is TRBV11-3, the J gene TRBJ1-2; TRBD1 is a possible D gene (5 bases). Sequencing used peripheral blood, obtained from a patient treated with radiotherapy plus ipilimumab. This chain's CDR3 is CASSFFPTGGTNYGYTF. CDR3 coding DNA: TGTGCCAGCAGCTTTTTTCCAACAGGAGGGACCAACTATGGCTACACCTTC.